This T cell receptor beta chain was identified during a study of blood T cell repertoires in COVID-19. Here immunoSEQ multiplex PCR was the method, and the copy in TCRdb shows in-frame clones only, minus some. The sample shows approximately 400,000 clones, around 87% of them seen only once. The germline V and J ends were trimmed by 6 bases and 7 bases, with 12 bases remaining between them. Germline V gives CDR1 MNHEY, CDR2 SVGEGT. This CDR3 contains 12 residues. The V gene is TRBV6-2 or TRBV6-3, the J gene TRBJ1-2; D possibly corresponds to TRBD1 (6 bases). This clonotype was obtained from a man aged 25-45 years who had recovered from COVID-19. The sequenced sample was PBMCs or T cells enriched from blood (not recorded which). The CDR3, as DNA: TGTGCCAGCAGCACAGGGAACGGTGGCTACACCTTC. Its protein is CASSTGNGGYTF.